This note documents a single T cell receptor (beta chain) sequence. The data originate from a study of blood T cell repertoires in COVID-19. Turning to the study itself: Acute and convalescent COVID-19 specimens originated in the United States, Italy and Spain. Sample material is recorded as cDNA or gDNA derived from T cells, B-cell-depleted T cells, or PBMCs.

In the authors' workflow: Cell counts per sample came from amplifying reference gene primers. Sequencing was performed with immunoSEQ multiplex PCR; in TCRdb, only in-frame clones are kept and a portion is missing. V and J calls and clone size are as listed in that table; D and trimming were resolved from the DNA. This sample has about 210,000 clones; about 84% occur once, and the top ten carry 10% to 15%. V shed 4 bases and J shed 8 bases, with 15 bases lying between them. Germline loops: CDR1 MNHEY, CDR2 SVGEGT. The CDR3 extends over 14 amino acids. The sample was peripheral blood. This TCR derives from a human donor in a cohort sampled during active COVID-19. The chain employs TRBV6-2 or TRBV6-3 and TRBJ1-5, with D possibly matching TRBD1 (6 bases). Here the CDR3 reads CASSFTGSWKPQHF. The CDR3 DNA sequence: TGTGCCAGCAGTTTTACAGGGAGTTGGAAGCCCCAGCATTTT.